These T cell receptor beta chains were read from a single sample in a study of early T cells in non-severe SARS-CoV-2 infection. From the 5' RACE reads, TCRdb called clonotypes with MiXCR, one entry per CDR3 protein. The sample shows 65,000 to 70,000 distinct CDR3 sequences, less than 15% of them seen only once. The sequencing input was whole blood. Receptor source: an adult who was a healthcare worker with PCR-confirmed SARS-CoV-2 infection or an uninfected control (not recorded which). Both conserved end residues are part of each CDR3. D genes are given only for firm matches. The size field is filled for only some rows; it gives once, few, many or a size class.

size: many; D: NA; V: TRBV7-9; J: TRBJ2-1; CDR3: CASSLEQVAGTFF; DNA: TGTGCCAGCAGCTTAGAACAGGTTGCAGGGACATTCTTC
size: NA; D: TRBD1; V: TRBV20-1; J: TRBJ2-3; CDR3: CSALRDRAGSTDTQYF; DNA: TGCAGTGCTCTCCGGGACAGGGCTGGAAGCACAGATACGCAGTATTTT
size: many; D: NA; V: TRBV5-1; J: TRBJ1-2; CDR3: CASSPLRGGYTF; DNA: TGCGCCAGCAGCCCCCTCAGGGGTGGCTACACCTTC
size: NA; D: TRBD1; V: TRBV20-1; J: TRBJ2-1; CDR3: CSALTGGSYNEQFF; DNA: TGCAGTGCTCTGACAGGGGGGTCCTACAATGAGCAGTTCTTC
size: many; D: NA; V: TRBV20-1; J: TRBJ2-7; CDR3: CSAVTADYEQYF; DNA: TGCAGTGCCGTGACAGCCGACTACGAGCAGTACTTC
size: many; D: NA; V: TRBV13; J: TRBJ2-7; CDR3: CASSLGQGNSYEQYF; DNA: TGTGCCAGCAGCTTAGGGCAGGGCAACTCCTACGAGCAGTACTTC
size: NA; D: NA; V: TRBV10-1; J: TRBJ2-3; CDR3: CASSEIADTDTQYF; DNA: TGCGCCAGCAGTGAGATAGCCGACACAGATACGCAGTATTTT
size: many; D: TRBD2; V: TRBV20-1; J: TRBJ2-7; CDR3: CSASASGGAKEQYF; DNA: TGCAGTGCTAGCGCCAGCGGGGGGGCCAAAGAGCAGTACTTC
size: few; D: TRBD1; V: TRBV20-1; J: TRBJ1-1; CDR3: CSARDQGGSTEAFF; DNA: TGCAGTGCTAGGGATCAGGGGGGTAGCACTGAAGCTTTCTTT
size: many; D: TRBD2; V: TRBV3-1; J: TRBJ2-1; CDR3: CASSHERGYNEQFF; DNA: TGTGCCAGCAGCCACGAGCGGGGATACAATGAGCAGTTCTTC
size: few; D: TRBD1; V: TRBV9; J: TRBJ1-2; CDR3: CASSPGQGSAGYTF; DNA: TGTGCCAGCAGCCCCGGACAGGGATCGGCTGGCTACACCTTC
size: few; D: TRBD2; V: TRBV9; J: TRBJ2-3; CDR3: CASSPKGGGATDTQYF; DNA: TGTGCCAGCAGCCCAAAGGGCGGGGGGGCGACAGATACGCAGTATTTT
size: NA; D: NA; V: TRBV11-2; J: TRBJ2-5; CDR3: CASSPTIETQYF; DNA: TGTGCCAGCAGCCCTACCATAGAGACCCAGTACTTC
size: few; D: TRBD2; V: TRBV7-2; J: TRBJ2-1; CDR3: CASSFSRGDGQFF; DNA: TGTGCCAGCAGCTTTAGCCGGGGGGATGGGCAGTTCTTC
size: NA; D: TRBD1; V: TRBV28; J: TRBJ2-7; CDR3: CASSPIRTGGTYEQYF; DNA: TGTGCCAGCAGTCCAATCCGGACAGGGGGGACCTACGAGCAGTACTTC
size: few; D: NA; V: TRBV29-1; J: TRBJ1-4; CDR3: CSVAREGVFGEKLFF; DNA: TGCAGCGTTGCCAGGGAGGGAGTTTTTGGTGAAAAACTGTTTTTT
size: NA; D: TRBD2; V: TRBV7-9; J: TRBJ2-3; CDR3: CASSRSGGHTDTQYF; DNA: TGTGCCAGCAGCCGTAGCGGGGGGCACACAGATACGCAGTATTTT
size: NA; D: NA; V: TRBV6-5; J: TRBJ2-4; CDR3: CASSEGGAQYF; DNA: TGTGCCAGCTCTGAGGGGGGAGCTCAGTACTTC
size: NA; D: NA; V: TRBV15; J: TRBJ2-7; CDR3: CATSREPGLIRDEQYF; DNA: TGTGCCACCAGCAGAGAGCCGGGTCTGATTCGGGACGAGCAGTACTTC
size: many; D: NA; V: TRBV20-1; J: TRBJ1-2; CDR3: CSARPWRDFYGYTF; DNA: TGCAGTGCTAGACCCTGGAGGGACTTCTATGGCTACACCTTC
size: NA; D: NA; V: TRBV11-2; J: TRBJ2-7; CDR3: CASSFGVWQYF; DNA: TGTGCCAGCAGCTTCGGGGTTTGGCAGTACTTC
size: many; D: TRBD2; V: TRBV10-3; J: TRBJ2-7; CDR3: CAISGLAGAEQYF; DNA: TGTGCCATCAGTGGACTAGCGGGGGCCGAGCAGTACTTC
size: few; D: NA; V: TRBV19; J: TRBJ1-5; CDR3: CASSIVRQPQHF; DNA: TGTGCCAGTAGTATAGTACGGCAGCCCCAGCATTTT
size: many; D: TRBD2; V: TRBV7-6; J: TRBJ2-3; CDR3: CASSPTSAGDTQYF; DNA: TGTGCCAGCAGCCCGACTAGCGCCGGGGATACGCAGTATTTT
size: many; D: NA; V: TRBV30; J: TRBJ1-1; CDR3: CAWSVQDLNTEAFF; DNA: TGTGCCTGGAGTGTACAGGATCTGAACACTGAAGCTTTCTTT
size: many; D: TRBD2; V: TRBV6-1; J: TRBJ2-1; CDR3: CASNLAGAHNEQFF; DNA: TGTGCCAGCAATCTAGCGGGTGCTCATAATGAGCAGTTCTTC
size: many; D: NA; V: TRBV6-5; J: TRBJ1-3; CDR3: CASSQYSGNTIYF; DNA: TGTGCCAGCAGTCAGTACTCTGGAAACACCATATATTTT
size: NA; D: NA; V: TRBV12-3/TRBV12-4; J: TRBJ2-7; CDR3: CASSLVPYEQYF; DNA: TGTGCCAGCAGTTTAGTCCCGTACGAGCAGTACTTC
size: few; D: TRBD1; V: TRBV3-1; J: TRBJ2-4; CDR3: CASSQDIRTGDTKNIQYF; DNA: TGTGCCAGCAGCCAAGATATACGGACAGGGGACACCAAAAACATTCAGTACTTC
size: many; D: NA; V: TRBV12-2; J: TRBJ1-2; CDR3: CASRLVGEVERLPVNYGYTF; DNA: TGTGCAAGTCGCTTAGTCGGAGAAGTCGAACGACTACCAGTTAACTATGGCTACACCTTC
size: many; D: NA; V: TRBV27; J: TRBJ2-3; CDR3: CASSSSGRDTQYF; DNA: TGTGCCAGCAGTTCCAGCGGGCGGGATACGCAGTATTTT
size: NA; D: NA; V: TRBV5-1; J: TRBJ2-7; CDR3: CASSLFPGDEQYF; DNA: TGCGCCAGCAGCTTGTTCCCGGGAGACGAGCAGTACTTC
size: few; D: NA; V: TRBV6-1; J: TRBJ2-1; CDR3: CASSEAWSEGRSSYNEQFF; DNA: TGTGCCAGCAGTGAAGCTTGGTCTGAGGGAAGGAGCTCCTACAATGAGCAGTTCTTC
size: NA; D: NA; V: TRBV6-2/TRBV6-3; J: TRBJ1-2; CDR3: CASSYSYGIYGYTF; DNA: TGTGCCAGCAGTTACTCGTACGGAATCTATGGTTACACCTTC
size: many; D: TRBD1; V: TRBV20-1; J: TRBJ1-5; CDR3: CSARGWLQGDDQPQHF; DNA: TGCAGTGCTAGAGGATGGCTACAGGGGGATGATCAGCCCCAGCATTTT
size: few; D: TRBD2; V: TRBV20-1; J: TRBJ2-3; CDR3: CSARREETTDTQYF; DNA: TGCAGTGCTAGACGGGAGGAGACCACAGATACGCAGTATTTT
size: many; D: NA; V: TRBV7-9; J: TRBJ1-3; CDR3: CASEGTPVNTIYF; DNA: TGTGCCAGCGAGGGGACCCCAGTGAACACCATATATTTT
size: NA; D: NA; V: TRBV5-4; J: TRBJ2-3; CDR3: CASSFHGTDYTQYF; DNA: TGTGCCAGCAGCTTCCACGGGACTGACTATACGCAGTATTTT
size: few; D: NA; V: TRBV12-3/TRBV12-4; J: TRBJ1-6; CDR3: CASSVRLGGSSPLHF; DNA: TGTGCCAGCAGTGTCCGTTTGGGGGGCAGCTCACCCCTCCACTTT
size: many; D: NA; V: TRBV6-5; J: TRBJ1-3; CDR3: CASSFTRAGAGNTIYF; DNA: TGTGCCAGCAGTTTCACCCGGGCAGGGGCTGGAAACACCATATATTTT
size: many; D: NA; V: TRBV7-9; J: TRBJ1-1; CDR3: CASRGIQLVSEAFF; DNA: TGTGCCAGCAGAGGGATCCAACTGGTCTCTGAAGCTTTCTTT
size: NA; D: TRBD2; V: TRBV10-3; J: TRBJ2-3; CDR3: CATLGRGGQDTQYF; DNA: TGTGCCACCCTCGGACGGGGGGGCCAAGATACGCAGTATTTT
size: many; D: NA; V: TRBV6-1; J: TRBJ2-7; CDR3: CASSVSYTYEQYF; DNA: TGTGCCAGCAGTGTGAGTTATACCTACGAGCAGTACTTC
size: NA; D: NA; V: TRBV20-1; J: TRBJ2-7; CDR3: CSASFRGASYEQYF; DNA: TGCAGTGCTAGTTTTCGGGGAGCCTCCTACGAGCAGTACTTC
size: few; D: TRBD1; V: TRBV2; J: TRBJ2-4; CDR3: CASSNRGYFRDKNIQYF; DNA: TGTGCCAGCAGTAACAGGGGGTATTTTCGGGACAAAAACATTCAGTACTTC
size: few; D: NA; V: TRBV7-2; J: TRBJ2-7; CDR3: CASRRQEGPYEQYF; DNA: TGTGCCAGCAGAAGGCAGGAAGGTCCCTACGAGCAGTACTTC
size: few; D: NA; V: TRBV2; J: TRBJ2-2; CDR3: CASSTTGPGELFF; DNA: TGTGCCAGCAGTACCACAGGGCCCGGGGAGCTGTTTTTT
size: NA; D: TRBD1; V: TRBV12-3/TRBV12-4; J: TRBJ1-4; CDR3: CASSQTTGGGTNEKLFF; DNA: TGTGCCAGCAGTCAAACAACAGGGGGAGGAACTAATGAAAAACTGTTTTTT
size: few; D: NA; V: TRBV5-1; J: TRBJ2-5; CDR3: CASSLADNVGTQYF; DNA: TGCGCCAGCAGCTTGGCCGATAACGTCGGGACCCAGTACTTC